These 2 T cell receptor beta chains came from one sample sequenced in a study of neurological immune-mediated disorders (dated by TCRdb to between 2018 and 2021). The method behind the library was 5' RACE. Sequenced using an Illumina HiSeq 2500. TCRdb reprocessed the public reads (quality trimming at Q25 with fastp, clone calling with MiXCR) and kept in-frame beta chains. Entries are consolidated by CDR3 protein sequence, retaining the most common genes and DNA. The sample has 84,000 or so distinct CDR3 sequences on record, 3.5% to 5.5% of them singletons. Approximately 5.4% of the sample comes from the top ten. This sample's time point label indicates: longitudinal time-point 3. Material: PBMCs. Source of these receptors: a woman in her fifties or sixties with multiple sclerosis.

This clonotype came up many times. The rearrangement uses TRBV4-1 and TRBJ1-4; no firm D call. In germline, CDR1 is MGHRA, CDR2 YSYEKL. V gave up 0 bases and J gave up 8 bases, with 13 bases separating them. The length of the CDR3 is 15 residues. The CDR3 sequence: CASSQDKGIGEKLFF. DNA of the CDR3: TGCGCCAGCAGCCAAGATAAAGGAATCGGGGAAAAACTGTTTTTT.

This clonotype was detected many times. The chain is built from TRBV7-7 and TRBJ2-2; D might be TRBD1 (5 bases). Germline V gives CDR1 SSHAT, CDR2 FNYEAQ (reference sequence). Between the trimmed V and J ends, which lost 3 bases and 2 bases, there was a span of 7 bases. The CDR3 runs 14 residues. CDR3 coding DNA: TGTGCCAGCAGCTTTAGGACAAACACCGGGGAGCTGTTTTTT. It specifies CASSFRTNTGELFF.